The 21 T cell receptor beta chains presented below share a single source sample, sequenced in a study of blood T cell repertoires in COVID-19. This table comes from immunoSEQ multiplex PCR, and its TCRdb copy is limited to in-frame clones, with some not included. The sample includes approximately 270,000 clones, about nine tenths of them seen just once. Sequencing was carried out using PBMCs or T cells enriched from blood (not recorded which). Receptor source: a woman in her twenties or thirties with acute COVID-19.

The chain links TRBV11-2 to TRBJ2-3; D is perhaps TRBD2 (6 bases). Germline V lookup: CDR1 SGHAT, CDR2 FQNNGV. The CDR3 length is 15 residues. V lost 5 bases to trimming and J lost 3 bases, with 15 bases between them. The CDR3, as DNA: TGTGCCAGCAGCCCCGGGGGAGCCCGGACAGATACGCAGTATTTT. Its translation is CASSPGGARTDTQYF.

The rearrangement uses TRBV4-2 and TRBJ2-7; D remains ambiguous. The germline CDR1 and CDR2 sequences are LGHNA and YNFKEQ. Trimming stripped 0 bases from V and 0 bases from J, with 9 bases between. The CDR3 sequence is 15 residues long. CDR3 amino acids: CASSQEAYVSYEQYF. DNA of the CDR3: TGTGCCAGCAGCCAAGAAGCCTACGTCTCCTACGAGCAGTACTTC.

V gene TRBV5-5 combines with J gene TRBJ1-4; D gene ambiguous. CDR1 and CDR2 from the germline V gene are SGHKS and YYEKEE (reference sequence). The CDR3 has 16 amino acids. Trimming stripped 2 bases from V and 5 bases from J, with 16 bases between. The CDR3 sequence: CASSFLTPEANEKLFF. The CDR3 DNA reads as TGTGCCAGCAGCTTTCTGACCCCCGAGGCAAATGAAAAACTGTTTTTT.

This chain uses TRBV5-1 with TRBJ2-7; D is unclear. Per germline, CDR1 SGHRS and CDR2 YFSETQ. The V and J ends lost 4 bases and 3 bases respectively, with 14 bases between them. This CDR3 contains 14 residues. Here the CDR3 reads CASSPRSSNYEQYF. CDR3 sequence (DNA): TGCGCCAGCAGCCCGAGGTCCAGCAACTACGAGCAGTACTTC.

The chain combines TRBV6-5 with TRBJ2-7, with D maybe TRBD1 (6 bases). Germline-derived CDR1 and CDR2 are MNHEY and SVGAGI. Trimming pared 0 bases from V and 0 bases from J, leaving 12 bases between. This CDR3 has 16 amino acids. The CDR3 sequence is CASSYSHQQGSYEQYF. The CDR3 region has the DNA TGTGCCAGCAGTTACTCGCATCAACAGGGCTCCTACGAGCAGTACTTC.

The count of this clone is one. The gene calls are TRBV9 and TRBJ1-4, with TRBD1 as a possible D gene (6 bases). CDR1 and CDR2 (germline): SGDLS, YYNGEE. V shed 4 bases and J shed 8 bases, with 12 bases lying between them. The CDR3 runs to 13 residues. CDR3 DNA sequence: TGTGCCAGCAGCAGGGACACCAAAGAAAAACTGTTTTTT. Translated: CASSRDTKEKLFF.

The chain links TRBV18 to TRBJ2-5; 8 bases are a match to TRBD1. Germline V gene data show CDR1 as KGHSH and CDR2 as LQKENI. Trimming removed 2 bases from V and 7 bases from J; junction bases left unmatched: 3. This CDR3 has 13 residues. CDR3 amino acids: CASSPGTGGTQYF. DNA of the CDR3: TGTGCCAGCTCACCAGGGACAGGCGGGACCCAGTACTTC.

CDR3 sequence (DNA): TGTGCCAGCAGCTCCCGGACTAGGGGGAACAATGAGCAGTTCTTC. As protein: CASSSRTRGNNEQFF. The chain links TRBV14 to TRBJ2-1; D might be TRBD2 (7 bases). This CDR3 has 15 amino acids. Trimming took off 5 bases at V and 5 bases at J, with 16 bases between the two ends. Per the germline V gene, CDR1 is SGHDN and CDR2 is FVKESK. The full variable domain, completed using reference TRBV14 and TRBJ2-1, is EAGVTQFPSHSVIEKGQTVTLRCDPISGHDNLYWYRRVMGKEIKFLLHFVKESKQDESGMPNNRFLAERTGGTYSTLKVQPAELEDSGVYFCASSSRTRGNNEQFFGPGTRLTVL.

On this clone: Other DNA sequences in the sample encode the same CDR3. Here the CDR3 DNA reads TGTGCCAGCAGTCCACCCGGGGGCTACGAGCAGTACTTC. This gives the protein CASSPPGGYEQYF. This chain links TRBV28 with TRBJ2-7, with TRBD2 as a possible D gene (6 bases). Germline CDR1 and CDR2: MDHEN and SYDVKM. CDR3 length: 13 amino acids. Between the trimmed V and J ends, which lost 5 bases and 3 bases, there was a span of 11 bases. Full variable domain (outside the CDR3, taken from reference TRBV28 and TRBJ2-7): DVKVTQSSRYLVKRTGEKVFLECVQDMDHENMFWYRQDPGLGLRLIYFSYDVKMKEKGDIPEGYSVSREKKERFSLILESASTNQTSMYLCASSPPGGYEQYFGPGTRLTVT.

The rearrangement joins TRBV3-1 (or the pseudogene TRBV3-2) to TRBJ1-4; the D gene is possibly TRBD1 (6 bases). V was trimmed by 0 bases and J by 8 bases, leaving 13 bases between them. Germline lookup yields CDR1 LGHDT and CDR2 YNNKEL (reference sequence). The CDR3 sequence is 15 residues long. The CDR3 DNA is TGTGCCAGCAGCCAAGAGGGGGCGGGGGCGGAAAAACTGTTTTTT. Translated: CASSQEGAGAEKLFF.

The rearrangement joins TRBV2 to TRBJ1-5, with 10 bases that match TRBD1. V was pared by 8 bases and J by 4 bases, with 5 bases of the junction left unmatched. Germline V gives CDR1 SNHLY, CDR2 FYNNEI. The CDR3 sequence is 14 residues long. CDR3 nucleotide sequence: TGTGCCAGCTCCGGGACAGGGGAAAATCAGCCCCAGCATTTT. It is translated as CASSGTGENQPQHF.

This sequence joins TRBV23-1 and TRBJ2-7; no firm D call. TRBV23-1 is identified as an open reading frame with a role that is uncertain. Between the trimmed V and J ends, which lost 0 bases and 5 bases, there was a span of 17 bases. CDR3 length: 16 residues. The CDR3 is CASSQSSPSRKDEQYF. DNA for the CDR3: TGCGCCAGCAGTCAATCGTCACCCTCGAGGAAGGACGAGCAGTACTTC.

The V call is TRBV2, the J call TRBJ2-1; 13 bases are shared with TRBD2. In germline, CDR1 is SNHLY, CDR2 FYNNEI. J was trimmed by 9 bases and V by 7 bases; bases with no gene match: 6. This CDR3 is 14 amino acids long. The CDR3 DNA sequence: TGTGCCAGCACAACTAGGACTAGCGGGGGTGAGCAGTTCTTC. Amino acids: CASTTRTSGGEQFF. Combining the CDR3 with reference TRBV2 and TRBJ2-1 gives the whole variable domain EPEVTQTPSHQVTQMGQEVILRCVPISNHLYFYWYRQILGQKVEFLVSFYNNEISEKSEIFDDQFSVERPDGSNFTLKIRSTKLEDSAMYFCASTTRTSGGEQFFGPGTRLTVL.

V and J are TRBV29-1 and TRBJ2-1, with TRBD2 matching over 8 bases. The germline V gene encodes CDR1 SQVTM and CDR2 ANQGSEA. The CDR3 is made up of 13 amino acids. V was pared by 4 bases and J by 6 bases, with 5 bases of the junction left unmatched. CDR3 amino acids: CSVVAGGFNEQFF. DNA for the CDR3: TGCAGCGTTGTGGCGGGAGGCTTCAATGAGCAGTTCTTC.

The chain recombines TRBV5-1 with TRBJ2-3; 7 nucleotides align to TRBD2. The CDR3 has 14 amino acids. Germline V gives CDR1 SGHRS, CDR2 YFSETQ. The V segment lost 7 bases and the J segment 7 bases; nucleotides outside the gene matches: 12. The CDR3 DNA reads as TGCGCCAGCGCGGGCGGGGGAGAAGGTAATACGCAGTATTTT. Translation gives CASAGGGEGNTQYF.

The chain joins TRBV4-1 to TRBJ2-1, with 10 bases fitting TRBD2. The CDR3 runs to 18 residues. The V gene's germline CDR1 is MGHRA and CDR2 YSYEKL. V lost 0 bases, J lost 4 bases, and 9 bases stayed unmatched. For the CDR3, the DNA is TGCGCCAGCAGCCAAGATGCGGTAGCTAGCGGGAGTTACAATGAGCAGTTCTTC. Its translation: CASSQDAVASGSYNEQFF.

The chain's CDR3 is CASSLEGTRNSPLHF. In DNA, the CDR3 is TGTGCCAGCAGCTTAGAGGGGACAAGGAATTCACCCCTCCACTTT. This chain joins TRBV7-6 and TRBJ1-6; possible D gene TRBD1, 6 bases. The CDR3 is 15 residues long. CDR1 and CDR2 (germline): SGHVS, FNYEAQ. The V gene lost 1 base and the J gene lost 7 bases, with 11 bases spanning the gap.

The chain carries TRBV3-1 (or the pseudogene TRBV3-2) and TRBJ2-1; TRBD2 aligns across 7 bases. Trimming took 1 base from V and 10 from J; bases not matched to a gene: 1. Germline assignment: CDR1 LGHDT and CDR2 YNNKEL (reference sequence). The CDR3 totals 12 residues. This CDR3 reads CASSQAGGEQFF. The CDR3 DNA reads TGTGCCAGCAGCCAAGCGGGAGGAGAGCAGTTCTTC.

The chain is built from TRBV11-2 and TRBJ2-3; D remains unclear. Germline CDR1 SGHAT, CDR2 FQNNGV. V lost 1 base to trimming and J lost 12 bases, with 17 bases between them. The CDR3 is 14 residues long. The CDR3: CASSLVKRDSRQYF. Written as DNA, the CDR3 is TGTGCCAGCAGCTTAGTCAAACGTGATTCGCGACAGTATTTT.

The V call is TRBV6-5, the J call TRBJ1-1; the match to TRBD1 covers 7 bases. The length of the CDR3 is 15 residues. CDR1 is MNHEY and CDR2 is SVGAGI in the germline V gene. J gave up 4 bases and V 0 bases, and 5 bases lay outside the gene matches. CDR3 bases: TGTGCCAGCAGTTACTCGAAGGGGGCGGGCACTGAAGCTTTCTTT. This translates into CASSYSKGAGTEAFF.

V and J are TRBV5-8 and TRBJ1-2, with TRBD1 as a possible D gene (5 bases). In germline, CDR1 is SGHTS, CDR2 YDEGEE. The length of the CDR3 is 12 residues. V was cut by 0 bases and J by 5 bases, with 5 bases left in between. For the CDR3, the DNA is TGTGCCAGCAGCTTGGCAGGGTATGGCTACACCTTC. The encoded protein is CASSLAGYGYTF.